The next 21 T cell receptor beta chains were all read from a single sample in a study of OX40 agonist ivuxolimab in advanced cancers. Using immunoSEQ multiplex PCR, the repertoire was profiled, and TCRdb retains in-frame clones only, with some absent. The table lists over 60,000 clones, 70% to 90% of them singletons. The sequencing here drew on CD4+ or CD8+ T cells sorted from blood, taken in a trial of the OX40 agonist ivuxolimab. The receptors originated from an adult with an advanced solid tumor such as melanoma, head and neck, liver or kidney cancer.

The chain carries TRBV23-1 and TRBJ1-2; D unresolved. TRBV23-1 is reported as an ORF; its role is uncertain. The CDR3 is 14 residues long. Trimming left V 1 base short and J 8 bases short, with 14 bases between. The CDR3 nucleotides read TGCGCCAGCAGTCAATTAAAGGTCTTCTACGGCTACACCTTC. Translated, it gives CASSQLKVFYGYTF.

This clone is classed as medium-sized. V gene TRBV7-9 combines with J gene TRBJ1-1, with D possibly matching TRBD1 (6 bases). Trimming pared 3 bases from V and 0 bases from J, leaving 11 bases between. Germline CDR1 SEHNR, CDR2 FQNEAQ (reference sequence). The CDR3 runs 15 residues. The CDR3 here is CASSFGGPMNTEAFF. DNA of the CDR3: TGTGCCAGCAGCTTCGGGGGGCCTATGAACACTGAAGCTTTCTTT.

Concerning this clone: One end of the junction does not line up with germline, which may come from a read error. The chain is built from TRBV7-7 and TRBJ2-5, with TRBD2 matching 7 bases. The CDR3 has 14 residues. Germline V gives CDR1 SSHAT, CDR2 FNYEAQ (reference sequence). CDR3 sequence (DNA): TGTGCTAGCAGCTCAGCGGGGCTCCAAGAGACCCAGTACTTC. Its protein product is CASSSAGLQETQYF.

This sequence joins TRBV7-6 and TRBJ2-7; 11 bases agree with TRBD1. The CDR3 is 14 amino acids. Germline-derived CDR1 and CDR2 are SGHVS and FNYEAQ. V gave up 6 bases and J gave up 2 bases; unmatched junction bases: 3. Here the CDR3 reads CASRPGQGAYEQYF. In DNA, the CDR3 is TGTGCCAGCAGGCCGGGACAGGGGGCCTACGAGCAGTACTTC. The full variable domain, completed using reference TRBV7-6 and TRBJ2-7, is GAGVSQSPRYKVTKRGQDVALRCDPISGHVSLYWYRQALGQGPEFLTYFNYEAQQDKSGLPNDRFSAERPEGSISTLTIQRTEQRDSAMYRCASRPGQGAYEQYFGPGTRLTVT.

The gene calls are TRBV6-6 and TRBJ2-7, with TRBD2 matching over 9 bases. The CDR3 is made up of 16 amino acids. With V trimmed by 4 bases and J by 3 bases, 10 bases remained unmatched. The V gene's germline CDR1 is MNHNY and CDR2 SVGAGI (reference sequence). CDR3 region: CASSWSSLAGGYEQYF. CDR3 coding DNA: TGTGCCAGCAGTTGGTCGTCACTAGCGGGCGGCTACGAGCAGTACTTC.

The chain couples TRBV2 to TRBJ2-1; 8 positions agree with TRBD1. Germline V gene lookup returns CDR1 SNHLY and CDR2 FYNNEI. The V gene end was trimmed by 8 bases and the J gene end by 0 bases; junction bases not matched to a gene: 6. CDR3 length: 15 amino acids. CDR3 residues: CASRPGTGSYNEQFF. As DNA, the CDR3 is TGTGCCAGCCGCCCCGGGACAGGCTCCTACAATGAGCAGTTCTTC.

The V and J genes are TRBV18 and TRBJ2-1; D uncertain. This CDR3 spans 14 amino acids. Trimming took 3 bases from V and 6 from J, leaving 12 bases between them. CDR1 is KGHSH, CDR2 LQKENI, per germline. The CDR3 spells CASSPGSFINEQFF. CDR3 bases: TGTGCCAGCTCACCGGGCAGTTTTATCAATGAGCAGTTCTTC.

The CDR3 region has the DNA TGTGCCAGCAGCCAAGAACGGCTCGGGCAGTTCTTC. Translating it yields CASSQERLGQFF. This chain links TRBV4-2 with TRBJ2-1; D is ambiguous. From germline, CDR1 is LGHNA and CDR2 YNFKEQ. There are 12 residues in the CDR3. V dropped 0 bases and J dropped 12 bases, with 9 bases sitting between them.

This clone was seen more than once but under ten times. CDR3 sequence (DNA): TGCGCCAGCAGCTTGGCCACGTACACAGATACGCAGTATTTT. Protein product: CASSLATYTDTQYF. The rearrangement uses TRBV5-1 and TRBJ2-3, with D uncertain. V dropped 0 bases and J dropped 2 bases, with 7 bases sitting between them. CDR1 and CDR2 (germline): SGHRS, YFSETQ. CDR3 length: 14 amino acids.

This chain uses TRBV5-6 with TRBJ1-2, with 8 positions matching TRBD1. This CDR3 is built from 15 residues. With 0 bases clipped from V and 4 bases from J, the junction kept 5 bases outside the gene matches. The germline CDR1 and CDR2 sequences are SGHDT and YYEEEE. CDR3 sequence: CASSLGAGGPYGYTF. The CDR3, as DNA: TGTGCCAGCAGCTTGGGGGCAGGGGGCCCCTATGGCTACACCTTC.

This chain connects TRBV5-4 to TRBJ1-4; 7 bases agree with TRBD1. Per the germline V gene, CDR1 is SGHNT and CDR2 is YYREEE (reference sequence). The CDR3 is made up of 15 amino acids. Unmatched junction bases numbered 10, after V lost 4 bases and J lost 7 bases. DNA of the CDR3: TGTGCCAGCAGCCCTGGGTCAGGGGGGCGTGAAAAACTGTTTTTT. Translated: CASSPGSGGREKLFF.

The table lists this clone with a count of one. The chain carries TRBV4-1 and TRBJ2-1; 9 bases match TRBD2. Germline V gene lookup returns CDR1 MGHRA and CDR2 YSYEKL. This CDR3 contains 16 residues. V shed 2 bases and J 10 bases; nucleotides not matched to a gene: 12. The CDR3 sequence is CASSQLAGLTSGEQFF. The CDR3, as DNA: TGCGCCAGCAGCCAACTAGCGGGGCTGACCTCGGGGGAGCAGTTCTTC.

V is TRBV5-1 and J is TRBJ2-1; D possibly corresponds to TRBD1 (5 bases). Trimming shortened V by 4 bases and J by 3 bases, and 14 bases separated the two germline ends. Germline V gives CDR1 SGHRS, CDR2 YFSETQ. This CDR3 is 15 amino acids long. The CDR3 nucleotides are TGCGCCAGCAGCACTTTTGGCGACAGCTACAATGAGCAGTTCTTC. Protein sequence: CASSTFGDSYNEQFF.

This rearrangement joins TRBV30 to TRBJ2-3; 14 positions match TRBD2. This CDR3 is 15 amino acids long. The V and J ends lost 5 bases and 6 bases, in that order; junction bases with no gene match: 7. The germline V gene encodes CDR1 GTSNPN and CDR2 SVGIG (reference sequence). CDR3: CAWSRLAGGGDTQYF. The CDR3 DNA follows: TGTGCCTGGTCCCGACTAGCGGGAGGGGGGGATACGCAGTATTTT. Full variable domain (missing parts from reference TRBV30 and TRBJ2-3): SQTIHQWPATLVQPVGSPLSLECTVEGTSNPNLYWYRQAAGRGLQLLFYSVGIGQISSEVPQNLSASRPQDRQFILSSKKLLLSDSGFYLCAWSRLAGGGDTQYFGPGTRLTVL.

The chain carries TRBV2 and TRBJ1-5; 11 positions match TRBD1. The CDR3 has 15 amino acids. The germline gives CDR1 SNHLY, CDR2 FYNNEI. Germline trimming cut 6 bases from V and 2 bases from J; bases unmatched to any gene: 3. The CDR3 loop is CASREGQGGNQPQHF. DNA for the CDR3: TGTGCCAGCAGAGAGGGACAGGGGGGCAATCAGCCCCAGCATTTT.

The chain links TRBV15 to TRBJ1-1, with no clear D. The germline CDR1 and CDR2 sequences are LNHNV and YYDKDF (reference sequence). The CDR3 covers 15 residues. V lost 5 bases to trimming and J lost 4 bases, with 17 bases between them. CDR3 sequence: CATSGSRGSGTEAFF. CDR3 in DNA: TGTGCCACCAGCGGTTCTAGAGGATCGGGCACTGAAGCTTTCTTT.

This clone was detected a few times. This chain uses TRBV18 with TRBJ2-7; TRBD2 is a possible D gene (5 bases). Trimming took 6 bases from V and 2 from J, leaving 14 bases between them. There are 14 residues in the CDR3. Germline lookup yields CDR1 KGHSH and CDR2 LQKENI. The CDR3 loop reads CASSLDSGAYEQYV. For the CDR3, the DNA is TGTGCCAGCTCCCTGGACTCCGGTGCCTACGAGCAGTACGTC.

The sample holds a few counts of this clone. V usage is TRBV11-2 and J usage is TRBJ2-3; TRBD2 matches at 8 bases. Germline V gene lookup returns CDR1 SGHAT and CDR2 FQNNGV. This CDR3 spans 16 amino acids. After removal of 5 bases from V and 5 bases from J, the junction contained 12 bases not matched to a gene. The chain's CDR3 is CASSEEREWTLDTQYF. In nucleotides, the CDR3 is TGTGCCAGCAGCGAGGAGCGGGAGTGGACCTTAGATACGCAGTATTTT. The full variable domain, in which reference TRBV11-2 and TRBJ2-3 provide the parts outside the CDR3, is EAGVAQSPRYKIIEKRQSVAFWCNPISGHATLYWYQQILGQGPKLLIQFQNNGVVDDSQLPKDRFSAERLKGVDSTLKIQPAKLEDSAVYLCASSEEREWTLDTQYFGPGTRLTVL.

This chain uses TRBV29-1 with TRBJ2-7; D might be TRBD2 (6 bases). The V end was cut by 3 bases, the J end by 3 bases, with 9 bases between. This CDR3 has 12 amino acids. Germline CDR1 and CDR2: SQVTM and ANQGSEA. CDR3 DNA sequence: TGCAGCGTTGATTCGGGGGACTACGAGCAGTACTTC. It is translated as CSVDSGDYEQYF.

This sequence joins TRBV29-1 and TRBJ2-1; D remains unclear. Germline V gene lookup returns CDR1 SQVTM and CDR2 ANQGSEA. CDR3 size: 11 residues. V was clipped by 6 bases and J by 0 bases, with 3 bases between them. Written as DNA, the CDR3 is TGCAGCGTCCTCTCCTACAATGAGCAGTTCTTC. This sequence encodes CSVLSYNEQFF.

This chain connects TRBV10-1 to TRBJ1-5; D is uncertain. The CDR3 is 12 residues long. The V end lost 8 bases, the J end lost 5 bases, and 10 bases lay between the germline ends. Germline CDR1 reads WNHNN; CDR2 reads SYGVQD (reference sequence). The CDR3 protein is CASLDGDQPQHF. CDR3 nucleotide sequence: TGCGCCAGCCTGGACGGCGATCAGCCCCAGCATTTT.